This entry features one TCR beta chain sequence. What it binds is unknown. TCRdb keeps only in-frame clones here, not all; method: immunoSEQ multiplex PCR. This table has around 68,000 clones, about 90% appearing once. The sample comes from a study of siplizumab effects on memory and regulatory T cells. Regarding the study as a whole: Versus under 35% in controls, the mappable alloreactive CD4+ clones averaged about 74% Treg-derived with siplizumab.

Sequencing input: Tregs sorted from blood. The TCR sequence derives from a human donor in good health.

The CDR3 coding sequence is TGTGCCAGCAGGATTATGTGGGTGAACACCGGGGAGCTGTTTTTT. Translating it yields CASRIMWVNTGELFF. The gene calls are TRBV6-1 and TRBJ2-2; D gene unclear. The germline V and J ends were trimmed by 6 bases and 1 base, with 12 bases remaining between them. Looked up from germline, CDR1 is MNHNS and CDR2 is SASEGT. The CDR3 spans 15 residues.